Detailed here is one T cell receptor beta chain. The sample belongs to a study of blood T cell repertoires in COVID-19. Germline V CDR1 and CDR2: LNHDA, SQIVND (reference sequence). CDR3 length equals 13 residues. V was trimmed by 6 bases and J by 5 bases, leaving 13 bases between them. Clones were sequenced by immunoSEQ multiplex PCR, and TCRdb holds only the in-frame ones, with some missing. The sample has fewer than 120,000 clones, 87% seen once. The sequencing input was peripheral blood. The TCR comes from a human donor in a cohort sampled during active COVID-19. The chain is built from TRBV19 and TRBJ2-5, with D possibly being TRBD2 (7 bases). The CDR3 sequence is CASRLRGLETQYF. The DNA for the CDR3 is TGTGCCAGTAGGCTGCGGGGGCTGGAGACCCAGTACTTC. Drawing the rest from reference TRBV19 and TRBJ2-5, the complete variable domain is DGGITQSPKYLFRKEGQNVTLSCEQNLNHDAMYWYRQDPGQGLRLIYYSQIVNDFQKGDIAEGYSVSREKKESFPLTVTSAQKNPTAFYLCASRLRGLETQYFGPGTRLLVL.